The next 8 T cell receptor beta chains were all read from a single sample in a study of blood T cell repertoires in COVID-19 (dated by TCRdb to 2020 to 2022). The library was built by means of the immunoSEQ multiplex PCR assay. The clones in this table, taken by TCRdb from immuneACCESS, are in-frame only. Not every clone is retained; where verified, under half of the shortfall comes from an unresolved V gene, and the cause of the rest is unknown. Recorded for this sample are fewer than 200,000 clones; 75% to 80% of them occurred a single time. The top ten clones comprise approximately 26% of the sample. Sequencing was carried out using peripheral blood. The receptor source for this set is a woman in her 70s with acute or convalescent COVID-19.

The chain's CDR3 is CASSPGLNTQYF. The DNA of the CDR3 is TGTGCCAGCAGCCCAGGGTTGAATACGCAGTATTTT. The V and J genes are TRBV7-9 and TRBJ2-3; D is possibly TRBD1 (5 bases). Trimming pared 5 bases from V and 7 bases from J, leaving 10 bases between. The CDR3 is 12 residues long. Germline values: CDR1 SEHNR, CDR2 FQNEAQ (reference sequence).

V is TRBV29-1 and J is TRBJ1-2, with 9 bases fitting TRBD1. CDR3 length: 18 residues. Germline CDR1 SQVTM, CDR2 ANQGSEA. Trimming at V came to 1 base and at J to 4 bases, leaving 16 bases not matched to a gene. CDR3 loop: CSVEGLGTGKRSGYGYTF. CDR3 coding DNA: TGCAGCGTTGAAGGGTTAGGGACAGGGAAAAGGTCGGGCTATGGCTACACCTTC.

The table lists this clone with a count of one. V usage is TRBV21-1 and J usage is TRBJ2-5; whether TRBD1, the table's D call, matches the DNA was not checked. TRBV21-1 is a pseudogene locus. There are 16 residues in the CDR3. In DNA, the CDR3 is TGTGCCAGCAGCAAAGGTAGGCGAAGGGGACAAGAGACCCAGTACTTC. Its protein product is CASSKGRRRGQETQYF.

This clone was counted once. This sequence joins TRBV28 and TRBJ2-5; possibly TRBD1 for D (6 bases). V was cut by 5 bases and J by 0 bases, with 10 bases left in between. This CDR3 has 14 amino acids. The V gene's germline CDR1 is MDHEN and CDR2 SYDVKM. CDR3 sequence (DNA): TGTGCCAGCAGTGTGCAGGGGTACCAAGAGACCCAGTACTTC. Protein sequence: CASSVQGYQETQYF.

This clone was observed a handful of times. The CDR3 region is CASSIGQGFIAFF. The CDR3 DNA is TGTGCCAGTAGTATCGGACAGGGATTTATAGCTTTCTTT. V gene TRBV19 combines with J gene TRBJ1-1; TRBD1 matches 8 bases. Germline V gene lookup returns CDR1 LNHDA and CDR2 SQIVND (reference sequence). V trimming: 3 bases; J trimming: 10 bases; junction bases outside the gene matches: 7. The CDR3 sequence is 13 residues long.

This clone has more than one count but fewer than ten. The chain uses TRBV6-1 and TRBJ2-1, with 9 bases fitting TRBD2. Per germline, CDR1 MNHNS and CDR2 SASEGT. The CDR3 totals 18 residues. V lost 2 bases, J lost 8 bases, and 16 bases stayed unmatched. CDR3: CASSENPVVAGASHEQFF. For the CDR3, the DNA is TGTGCCAGCAGTGAAAACCCGGTGGTAGCGGGAGCCTCCCATGAGCAGTTCTTC.

V gene TRBV29-1 combines with J gene TRBJ2-1; tentative D call: TRBD2 (6 bases). Germline V CDR1 and CDR2: SQVTM, ANQGSEA. Trimming took 4 bases from V and 11 from J, leaving 15 bases between them. The CDR3 consists of 12 residues. The CDR3 region is CSVVGIRTKQFF. The DNA of the CDR3 is TGCAGCGTTGTTGGCATACGGACTAAGCAGTTCTTC.

The chain joins TRBV5-1 to TRBJ2-1, with D possibly TRBD2 on 6 matching bases. Germline CDR1 reads SGHRS; CDR2 reads YFSETQ. CDR3 length equals 19 residues. V lost 2 bases and J lost 8, with 29 bases in between. The CDR3 reads CASSLTGLAGGSLSDEQFF. The DNA for the CDR3 is TGCGCCAGCAGCTTAACAGGTTTGGCTGGAGGGTCACTATCAGATGAGCAGTTCTTC.